This entry concerns a single T cell receptor beta chain. What it recognizes is unknown. The data are from a study of T cell clonotyping in hematopoietic cell transplantation. General study findings and limits: Recipient TCR diversity dropped after transplant; expanded clonotypes rose from day 30 to 180.

The repertoire was sequenced with immunoSEQ multiplex PCR; TCRdb's copy has only in-frame clones and lacks some. The sample has more than 7,000 clones, around 88% seen once. The CDR3 is 16 residues long. With 0 bases removed from V and 0 bases from J, the gap between germline ends came to 10 bases. The germline V gene encodes CDR1 SGHKS and CDR2 YYEKEE (reference sequence). This TCR derives from a male patient aged 18 to 35 who had an allogeneic stem cell transplant from a related donor, so the T cells may come from the graft donor. Some clones in this sample may be carry-over from other donors' samples. The sequenced sample was PBMCs, obtained 100 days after allogeneic stem cell transplant. The J gene is TRBJ1-5, the V gene TRBV5-5; D is unclear. The chain's CDR3 is CASSLGADPSNQPQHF. CDR3 bases: TGTGCCAGCAGCTTGGGGGCAGACCCTAGCAATCAGCCCCAGCATTTT.